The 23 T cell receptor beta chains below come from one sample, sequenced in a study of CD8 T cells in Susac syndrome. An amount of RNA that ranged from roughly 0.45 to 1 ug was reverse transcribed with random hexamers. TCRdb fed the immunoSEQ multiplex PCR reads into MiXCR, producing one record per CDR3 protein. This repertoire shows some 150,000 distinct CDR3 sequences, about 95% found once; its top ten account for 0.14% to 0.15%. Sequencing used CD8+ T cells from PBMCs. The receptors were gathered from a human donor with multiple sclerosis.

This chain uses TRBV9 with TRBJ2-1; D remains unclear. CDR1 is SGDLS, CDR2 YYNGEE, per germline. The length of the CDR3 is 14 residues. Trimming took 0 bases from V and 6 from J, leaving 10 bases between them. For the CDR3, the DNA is TGTGCCAGCAGCGTAGTAGGGTCAGGCAATGAGCAGTTCTTC. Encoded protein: CASSVVGSGNEQFF.

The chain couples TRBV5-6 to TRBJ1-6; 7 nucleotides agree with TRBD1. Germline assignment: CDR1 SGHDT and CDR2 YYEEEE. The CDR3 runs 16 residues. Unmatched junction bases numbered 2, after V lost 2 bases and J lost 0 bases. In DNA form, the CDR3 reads TGTGCCAGCAGCTTACAGGGGAGCTCCTATAATTCACCCCTCCACTTT. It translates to CASSLQGSSYNSPLHF.

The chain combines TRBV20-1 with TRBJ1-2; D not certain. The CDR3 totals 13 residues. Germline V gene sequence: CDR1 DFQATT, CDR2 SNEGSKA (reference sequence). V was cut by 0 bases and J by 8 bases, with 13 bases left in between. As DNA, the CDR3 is TGCAGTGCTAGAGATTCTCCAAGGAACGGCTACACCTTC. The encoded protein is CSARDSPRNGYTF.

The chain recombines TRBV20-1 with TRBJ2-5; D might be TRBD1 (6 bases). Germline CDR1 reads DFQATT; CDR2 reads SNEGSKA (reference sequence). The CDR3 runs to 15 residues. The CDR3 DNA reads TGCAGCCCCTTAAGGGGACACACCTCGGGGGAGACCCAGTACTTC. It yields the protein CSPLRGHTSGETQYF.

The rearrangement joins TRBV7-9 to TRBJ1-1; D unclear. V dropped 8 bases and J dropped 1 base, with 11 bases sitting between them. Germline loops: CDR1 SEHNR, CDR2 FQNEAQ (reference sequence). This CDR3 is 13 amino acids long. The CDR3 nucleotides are TGTGCCAGCCAGATCTTCCCGAACACTGAAGCTTTCTTT. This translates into CASQIFPNTEAFF.

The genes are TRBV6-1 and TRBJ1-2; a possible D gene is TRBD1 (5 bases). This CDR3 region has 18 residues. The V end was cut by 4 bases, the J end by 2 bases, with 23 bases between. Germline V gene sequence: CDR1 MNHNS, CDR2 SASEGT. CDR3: CASSGRVVGDIGNYGYTF. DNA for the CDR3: TGTGCCAGCAGTGGAAGGGTTGTGGGGGATATAGGAAACTATGGCTACACCTTC.

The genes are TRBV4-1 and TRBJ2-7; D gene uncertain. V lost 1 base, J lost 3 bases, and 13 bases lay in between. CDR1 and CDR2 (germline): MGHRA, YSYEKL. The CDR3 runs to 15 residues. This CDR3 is CASSQVSVSDYEQYF. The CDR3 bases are TGCGCCAGCAGCCAAGTATCCGTATCGGACTACGAGCAGTACTTC.

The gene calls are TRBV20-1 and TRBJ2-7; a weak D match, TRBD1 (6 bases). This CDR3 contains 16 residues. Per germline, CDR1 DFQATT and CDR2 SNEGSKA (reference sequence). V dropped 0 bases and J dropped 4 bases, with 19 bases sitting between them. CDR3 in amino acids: CSARDPSRDTSYEQYF. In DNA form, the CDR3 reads TGCAGTGCTAGAGATCCAAGTCGGGACACCAGTTACGAGCAGTACTTC.

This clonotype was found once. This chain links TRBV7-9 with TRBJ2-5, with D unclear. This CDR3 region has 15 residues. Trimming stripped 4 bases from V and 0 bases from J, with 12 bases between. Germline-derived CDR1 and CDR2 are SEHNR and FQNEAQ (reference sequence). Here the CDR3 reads CASSSTSSHQETQYF. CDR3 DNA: TGTGCCAGCAGCTCCACCTCGAGCCACCAAGAGACCCAGTACTTC.

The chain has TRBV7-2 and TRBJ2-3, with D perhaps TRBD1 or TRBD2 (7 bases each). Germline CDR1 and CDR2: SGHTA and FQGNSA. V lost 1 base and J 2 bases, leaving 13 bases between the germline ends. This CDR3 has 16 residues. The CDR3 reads CASSLEGGGLTDTQYF. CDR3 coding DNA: TGTGCCAGCAGCTTAGAGGGAGGGGGCCTCACAGATACGCAGTATTTT.

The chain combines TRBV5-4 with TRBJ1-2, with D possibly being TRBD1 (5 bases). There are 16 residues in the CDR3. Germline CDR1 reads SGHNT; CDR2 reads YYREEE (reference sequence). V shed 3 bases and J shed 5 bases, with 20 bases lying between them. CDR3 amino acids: CASSSGGGEIYYGYTF. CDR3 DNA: TGTGCCAGCAGCTCCGGGGGAGGGGAGATCTATTATGGCTACACCTTC.

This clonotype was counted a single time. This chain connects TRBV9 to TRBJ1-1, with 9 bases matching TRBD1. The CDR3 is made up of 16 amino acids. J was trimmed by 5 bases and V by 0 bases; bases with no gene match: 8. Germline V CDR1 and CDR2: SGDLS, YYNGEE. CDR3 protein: CASSVDSIGTGTEAFF. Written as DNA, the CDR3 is TGTGCCAGCAGCGTAGACAGTATCGGGACAGGGACTGAAGCTTTCTTT.

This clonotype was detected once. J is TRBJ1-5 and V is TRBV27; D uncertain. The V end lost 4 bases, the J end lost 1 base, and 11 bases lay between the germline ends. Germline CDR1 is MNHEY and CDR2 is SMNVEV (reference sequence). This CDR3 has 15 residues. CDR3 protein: CASSSAGRSNQPQHF. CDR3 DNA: TGTGCCAGCAGTTCGGCAGGAAGGAGCAATCAGCCCCAGCATTTT.

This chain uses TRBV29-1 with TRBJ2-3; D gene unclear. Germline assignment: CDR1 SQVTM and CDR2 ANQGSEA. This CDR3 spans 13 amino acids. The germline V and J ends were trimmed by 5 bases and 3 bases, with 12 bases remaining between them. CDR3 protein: CSVWGLGTDTQYF. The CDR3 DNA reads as TGCAGCGTTTGGGGTTTAGGGACAGATACGCAGTATTTT.

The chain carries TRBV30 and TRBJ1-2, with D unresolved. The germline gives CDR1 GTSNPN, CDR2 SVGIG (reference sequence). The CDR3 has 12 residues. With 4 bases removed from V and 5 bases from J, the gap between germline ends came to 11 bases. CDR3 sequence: CAWTPDGYGYTF. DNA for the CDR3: TGTGCCTGGACCCCAGACGGATATGGCTACACCTTC.

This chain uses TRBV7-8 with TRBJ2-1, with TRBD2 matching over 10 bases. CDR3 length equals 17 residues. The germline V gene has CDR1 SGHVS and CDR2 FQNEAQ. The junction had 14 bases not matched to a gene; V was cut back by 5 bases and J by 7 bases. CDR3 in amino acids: CASSGHRAGGVSNEQFF. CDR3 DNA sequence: TGTGCCAGCAGCGGCCACCGAGCGGGGGGGGTCTCGAATGAGCAGTTCTTC.

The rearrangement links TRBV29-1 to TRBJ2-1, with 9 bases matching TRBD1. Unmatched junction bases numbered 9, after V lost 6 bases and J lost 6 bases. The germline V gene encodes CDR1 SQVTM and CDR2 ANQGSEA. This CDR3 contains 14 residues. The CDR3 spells CSVATGGWSNEQFF. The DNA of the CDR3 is TGCAGCGTGGCAACAGGGGGCTGGAGCAATGAGCAGTTCTTC.

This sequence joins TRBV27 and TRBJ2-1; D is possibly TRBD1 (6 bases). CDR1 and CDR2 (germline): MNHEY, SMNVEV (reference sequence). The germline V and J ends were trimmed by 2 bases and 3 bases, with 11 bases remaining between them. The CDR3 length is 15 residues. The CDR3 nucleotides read TGTGCCAGCAGTTTAATTTCGGACAGCTACAATGAGCAGTTCTTC. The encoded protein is CASSLISDSYNEQFF.

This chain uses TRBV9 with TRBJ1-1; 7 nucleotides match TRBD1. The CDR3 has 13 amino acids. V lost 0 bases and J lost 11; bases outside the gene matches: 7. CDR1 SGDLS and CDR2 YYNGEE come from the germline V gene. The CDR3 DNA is TGTGCCAGCAGCGTAGTTGATACAGGGGAGGCTTTCTTT. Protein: CASSVVDTGEAFF.

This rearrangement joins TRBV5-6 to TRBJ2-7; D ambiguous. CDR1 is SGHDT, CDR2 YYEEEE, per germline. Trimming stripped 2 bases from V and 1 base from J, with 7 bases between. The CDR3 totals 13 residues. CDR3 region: CASSFRQSYEQYF. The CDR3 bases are TGTGCCAGCAGCTTTCGGCAGTCCTACGAGCAGTACTTC.

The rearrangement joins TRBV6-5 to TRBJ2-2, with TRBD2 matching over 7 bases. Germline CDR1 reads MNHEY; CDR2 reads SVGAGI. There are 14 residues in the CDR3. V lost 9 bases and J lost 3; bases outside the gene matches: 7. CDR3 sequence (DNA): TGTGCCAGTACGGGGGGACTATACACCGGGGAGCTGTTTTTT. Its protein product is CASTGGLYTGELFF.

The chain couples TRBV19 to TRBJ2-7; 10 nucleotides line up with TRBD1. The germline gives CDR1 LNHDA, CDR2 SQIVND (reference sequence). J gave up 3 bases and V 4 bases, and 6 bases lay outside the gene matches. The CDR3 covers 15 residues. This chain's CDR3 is CASSNLGQGVYEQYF. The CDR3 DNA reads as TGTGCCAGTAGTAACCTCGGACAGGGGGTCTACGAGCAGTACTTC.

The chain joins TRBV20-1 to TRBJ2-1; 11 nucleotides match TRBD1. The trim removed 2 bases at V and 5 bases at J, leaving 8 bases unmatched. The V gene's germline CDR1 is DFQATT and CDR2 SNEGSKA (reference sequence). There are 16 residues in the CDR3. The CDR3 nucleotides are TGCAGTGCTAGACCGAGGGACAGGGGGTTTGACAATGAGCAGTTCTTC. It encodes CSARPRDRGFDNEQFF.